These T cell receptor beta chains were read from a single sample in a study of blood T cells in healthy people across ages. A single record per CDR3 protein comes from TCRdb applying MiXCR to the 5' RACE reads. The table includes 1.5 million to 2 million distinct CDR3 sequences, roughly 27% detected once. Input material: blood. The source of these receptors is a young woman in good health. Each CDR3 is given with its conserved first and last residue. A D gene is named only where the DNA matches it firmly. Not every row has a clone size; where given, it reads once, few, many or a size class.

D gene	V gene	clone size	J gene	CDR3 DNA	CDR3 protein
TRBD2	TRBV2	few	TRBJ2-1	TGTGCCAGCAGTGAACGGACTAGCTCCTACAATGAGCAGTTCTTC	CASSERTSSYNEQFF
NA	TRBV18	many	TRBJ1-2	TGTGCCAGCAGTCCCGGGGATAACTATGGCTACACCTTC	CASSPGDNYGYTF
NA	TRBV10-3	many	TRBJ2-3	TGTGCCATCAGTGAGACAGGTTTCACAGATACGCAGTATTTT	CAISETGFTDTQYF
NA	TRBV7-2	NA	TRBJ1-5	TGTGCCAGCAGCCCGGGGGGGTGGCGCAATCAGCCCCAGCATTTT	CASSPGGWRNQPQHF
NA	TRBV7-2	few	TRBJ2-7	TGTGCCAGCAGCTTAAAGGCCTACGAGCAGTACTTC	CASSLKAYEQYF
TRBD1	TRBV28	few	TRBJ1-1	TGTGCCAGCAGTGCCGGGACAGGGGTGGGAGCTTTCTTT	CASSAGTGVGAFF
TRBD2	TRBV7-2	few	TRBJ2-3	TGTGCCAGCAGCTTGGGGACTAGCATTAGCACAGATACGCAGTATTTT	CASSLGTSISTDTQYF
NA	TRBV4-2	few	TRBJ2-1	TGTGCCAGCACCAGCTCGGGTAGGGACAATGAGCAGTTCTTC	CASTSSGRDNEQFF
NA	TRBV5-1	many	TRBJ1-2	TGCGCCAGCAGCTTGGACCCGGGATCGGGAGGCTACACCTTC	CASSLDPGSGGYTF
NA	TRBV29-1	many	TRBJ2-1	TGCAGCGTTGCTCGGGGAATAGGCAATGAGCAGTTCTTC	CSVARGIGNEQFF
TRBD2	TRBV7-2	few	TRBJ2-2	TGTGCCAGCAGCTTAGCCGGGACTAGTCTTTCCGGGGAGCTGTTTTTT	CASSLAGTSLSGELFF
NA	TRBV25-1	few	TRBJ2-2	TGTGCCAGCAGCAATAACATGAGAACCGGGGAGCTGTTTTTT	CASSNNMRTGELFF
TRBD1	TRBV20-1	NA	TRBJ1-2	TGCAGTGCTAGAGCAGGGGGCCGGGGCTACACCTTC	CSARAGGRGYTF
NA	TRBV5-5	NA	TRBJ2-6	TGTGCCAGCAGCTCCCCCAGACTCTCTGGGGCCAACGTCCTGCCTTTC	CASSSPRLSGANVLPF
NA	TRBV12-3/TRBV12-4	NA	TRBJ1-2	TGTGCCAGCAGCCCCTCAGGGCAACGGGGCTACACCTTC	CASSPSGQRGYTF